This TCR beta chain was sequenced in a study of CD8 T cells in Susac syndrome. Points from the study as a whole: A relatively small number of individuals underwent TCR sequencing and HLA analysis.

About this clonotype: Its antigen is not known.

Sequencing of TCR beta covered CD8+ and CD4+ T cells obtained from blood. Reverse transcription of about 0.45 to 1 ug RNA was performed with random hexamers. Amplification of TCR beta CDR3 was carried out by immunoSEQ multiplex PCR, which covered 54 Vbeta and 13 Jbeta segments. MiXCR was run by TCRdb on the immunoSEQ multiplex PCR reads, yielding one entry per CDR3 protein. The data show approximately 190,000 distinct CDR3 sequences, over 90% seen once. CDR3 size: 13 residues. Germline V gene sequence: CDR1 GTSNPN, CDR2 SVGIG (reference sequence). V was clipped by 6 bases and J by 1 base; unmatched bases: 5.

Sequencing input: CD8+ T cells from PBMCs. This rearrangement joins TRBV30 to TRBJ1-2; 7 bases fit TRBD1. This sequence originates from a human donor with Susac syndrome. As DNA, the CDR3 is TGTGCCTGTACCACAGGGGATAACTATGGCTACACCTTC. Amino acids: CACTTGDNYGYTF.